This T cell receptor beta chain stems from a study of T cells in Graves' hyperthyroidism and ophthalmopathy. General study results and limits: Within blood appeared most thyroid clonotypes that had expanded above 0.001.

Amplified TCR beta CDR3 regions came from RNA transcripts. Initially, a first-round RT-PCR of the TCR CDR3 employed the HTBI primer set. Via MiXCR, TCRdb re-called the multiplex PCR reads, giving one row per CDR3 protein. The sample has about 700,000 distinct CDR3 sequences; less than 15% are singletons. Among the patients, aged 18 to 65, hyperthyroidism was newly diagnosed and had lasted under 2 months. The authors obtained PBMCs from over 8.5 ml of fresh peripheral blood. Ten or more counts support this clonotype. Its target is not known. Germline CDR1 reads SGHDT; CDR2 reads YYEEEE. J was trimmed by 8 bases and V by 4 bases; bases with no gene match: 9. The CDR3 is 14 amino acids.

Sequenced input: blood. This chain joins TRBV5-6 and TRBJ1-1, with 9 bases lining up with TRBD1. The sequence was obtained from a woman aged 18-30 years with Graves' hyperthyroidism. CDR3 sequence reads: CASSQEDRGWEAFF. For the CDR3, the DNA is TGTGCCAGCAGCCAGGAGGACAGGGGATGGGAAGCTTTCTTT.